Below are 29 T cell receptor beta chains sequenced from a single sample in a study of blood T cells in healthy people across ages. Together with a sample-barcoded 5' primer, a J-beta primer mix was included in a second PCR lasting roughly 6 to 12 cycles. TCRdb ran MiXCR on the 5' RACE reads and lists one entry per CDR3 protein. The sample has over a million distinct CDR3 sequences, less than 25% seen once; the top ten hold around 0.75%. This sample also appeared in a second study, on T cells of mothers and their children.

The sample taken for sequencing was blood. These receptors came from a girl aged 2 to 9 in good health.

Ten or more counts support this clonotype. This chain joins TRBV7-8 and TRBJ2-2; 8 nucleotides align to TRBD1. Germline V gene data show CDR1 as SGHVS and CDR2 as FQNEAQ. Germline trimming cut 1 base from V and 0 bases from J; bases unmatched to any gene: 13. The CDR3 covers 20 residues. The CDR3 reads CASSLVDMAGGFSNTGELFF. The CDR3 nucleotides read TGTGCCAGCAGCTTAGTTGATATGGCAGGGGGCTTCTCGAACACCGGGGAGCTGTTTTTT. Variable domain in full (rest from reference TRBV7-8 and TRBJ2-2): GAGVSQSPRYKVAKRGQDVALRCDPISGHVSLFWYQQALGQGPEFLTYFQNEAQLDKSGLPSDRFFAERPEGSVSTLKIQRTQQEDSAVYLCASSLVDMAGGFSNTGELFFGEGSRLTVL.

The chain uses TRBV20-1 and TRBJ1-1; D is unresolved. Germline assignment: CDR1 DFQATT and CDR2 SNEGSKA (reference sequence). The CDR3 is 14 amino acids. Trimming removed 4 bases at V and 4 bases at J, with 16 bases between. The CDR3 region has the DNA TGCAGTGCTAAACGTGCTCTGGACGCCACTGAAGCTTTCTTT. It is translated as CSAKRALDATEAFF.

This clonotype was counted ten times or more. The CDR3 nucleotides are TGTGCCAGCAGCTCCCTCCGCCGGGACAGCGGAAGGGATGAAAAACTGTTTTTT. Encoded protein: CASSSLRRDSGRDEKLFF. The J gene is TRBJ1-4, the V gene TRBV7-8; TRBD1 matches 7 bases. The V segment lost 4 bases and the J segment 6 bases; nucleotides outside the gene matches: 17. Germline V gives CDR1 SGHVS, CDR2 FQNEAQ. The length of the CDR3 is 18 residues.

The chain carries TRBV4-2 and TRBJ2-1; 15 bases align to TRBD2. Unmatched junction bases numbered 6, after V lost 3 bases and J lost 9 bases. Germline lookup yields CDR1 LGHNA and CDR2 YNFKEQ. The length of the CDR3 is 16 residues. DNA for the CDR3: TGTGCCAGCAGCCAGCCTCGGACTAGCGGGAGGGGTGAGCAGTTCTTC. Its protein is CASSQPRTSGRGEQFF.

This clonotype was seen a few times. The rearrangement links TRBV4-3 to TRBJ1-2; D is undetermined. The CDR3 has 15 residues. V lost 0 bases and J lost 6, with 14 bases in between. CDR1 is LGHNA and CDR2 is YSLEER in the germline V gene. DNA for the CDR3: TGCGCCAGCAGCCAAGATAGTGCAGCGCTGGATGGCTACACCTTC. Protein product: CASSQDSAALDGYTF.

This clonotype has more than one count but fewer than ten. The V and J genes are TRBV20-1 and TRBJ2-1, with 13 bases matching TRBD2. V trimming: 6 bases; J trimming: 2 bases; junction bases outside the gene matches: 4. CDR3 length equals 15 residues. CDR1 and CDR2 (germline): DFQATT, SNEGSKA (reference sequence). Here the CDR3 reads CSAGTSGTAYNEQFF. CDR3 sequence (DNA): TGCAGTGCCGGGACTAGCGGGACCGCCTACAATGAGCAGTTCTTC.

This clonotype has a handful of counts. The chain combines TRBV29-1 with TRBJ2-5; the match to TRBD1 covers 7 bases. The CDR3 spans 14 residues. The J segment lost 2 bases and the V segment lost 7 bases, leaving 10 bases of the junction unmatched. The germline V gene has CDR1 SQVTM and CDR2 ANQGSEA. The CDR3 here is CSGSGTVGQETQYF. CDR3 sequence (DNA): TGCAGCGGTTCCGGGACAGTGGGGCAAGAGACCCAGTACTTC. The full variable domain, its missing parts supplied by reference TRBV29-1 and TRBJ2-5, is SAVISQKPSRDICQRGTSLTIQCQVDSQVTMMFWYRQQPGQSLTLIATANQGSEATYESGFVIDKFPISRPNLTFSTLTVSNMSPEDSSIYLCSGSGTVGQETQYFGPGTRLLVL.

A few counts support this clonotype. One junction end disagrees with the germline gene, perhaps due to a read error. V is TRBV7-7 and J is TRBJ2-5; a possible D gene is TRBD2 (7 bases). The germline CDR1 and CDR2 sequences are SSHAT and FNYEAQ (reference sequence). The CDR3 loop spans 13 amino acids. CDR3 DNA sequence: TGTGCTAGCAGCTCCGCTAGGGGGGGGACCCAGTACTTC. This translates into CASSSARGGTQYF.

Here the CDR3 reads CASSAPEVETQYF. The CDR3 DNA reads as TGTGCCAGCAGCGCACCCGAGGTTGAGACCCAGTACTTC. The rearrangement links TRBV7-6 to TRBJ2-5, with D uncertain. V lost 5 bases to trimming and J lost 5 bases, with 12 bases between them. Germline-derived CDR1 and CDR2 are SGHVS and FNYEAQ. The length of the CDR3 is 13 residues.

The rearrangement uses TRBV6-2 or TRBV6-3 and TRBJ2-1, with 9 bases that match TRBD2. Looked up from germline, CDR1 is MNHEY and CDR2 is SVGEGT. Trimming at V came to 1 base and at J to 7 bases, leaving 8 bases not matched to a gene. The CDR3 is made up of 16 amino acids. The CDR3 sequence is CASSYWSSGATNEQFF. For the CDR3, the DNA is TGTGCCAGCAGTTACTGGTCTAGCGGGGCCACTAATGAGCAGTTCTTC.

A few counts support this clonotype. A junction end diverges from the germline sequence, so it may reflect a read error. This chain uses TRBV12-3 or TRBV12-4 with TRBJ1-1; D gene uncertain. This CDR3 region has 13 residues. The CDR3 sequence is CTSRPSGNAEAFF. CDR3 bases: TGTACCAGCAGACCGAGCGGGAACGCTGAAGCTTTCTTT.

This rearrangement joins TRBV4-1 to TRBJ2-5; 11 bases line up with TRBD2. The length of the CDR3 is 18 residues. The V gene end was trimmed by 1 base and the J gene end by 7 bases; junction bases not matched to a gene: 14. The germline V gene encodes CDR1 MGHRA and CDR2 YSYEKL. CDR3 DNA sequence: TGCGCCAGCAGCCAAGGTTCGGTTAGCGGGAGGGCCGGAGGGACCCAGTACTTC. It specifies CASSQGSVSGRAGGTQYF.

This clonotype was counted between two and nine times. The chain carries TRBV4-3 and TRBJ2-3, with 8 positions matching TRBD2. The germline CDR1 and CDR2 sequences are LGHNA and YSLEER. J gave up 3 bases and V 1 base, and 9 bases lay outside the gene matches. This CDR3 is built from 17 residues. The CDR3 DNA sequence: TGCGCCAGCAGCCAAGGGGTAGCGGGGAAGTCTACAGATACGCAGTATTTT. Residues: CASSQGVAGKSTDTQYF.

This clonotype was detected only a few times. The chain has TRBV18 and TRBJ2-7; D unresolved. CDR1 and CDR2 from the germline V gene are KGHSH and LQKENI. Trimming took 0 bases from V and 5 from J, leaving 8 bases between them. CDR3 length equals 13 residues. The CDR3 here is CASSPPGRHEQYF. DNA for the CDR3: TGTGCCAGCTCACCACCTGGACGCCACGAGCAGTACTTC.

The rearrangement links TRBV7-9 to TRBJ1-1; 12 bases map to TRBD1. V lost 3 bases to trimming and J lost 5 bases; unmatched junction nucleotides: 4. The CDR3 contains 15 residues. The germline gives CDR1 SEHNR, CDR2 FQNEAQ (reference sequence). The CDR3: CASSLGQGAGTEAFF. CDR3 nucleotide sequence: TGTGCCAGCAGCTTGGGACAGGGGGCAGGGACTGAAGCTTTCTTT.

This clonotype occurred a few times. This chain joins TRBV7-9 and TRBJ1-1; TRBD1 matches 10 bases. V gave up 5 bases and J gave up 5 bases; unmatched junction bases: 5. Germline values: CDR1 SEHNR, CDR2 FQNEAQ (reference sequence). The CDR3 sequence is 14 residues long. The CDR3 loop reads CASSPGQGETEAFF. Here the CDR3 DNA reads TGTGCCAGCAGCCCAGGACAGGGGGAGACTGAAGCTTTCTTT.

The sample holds a few counts of this clonotype. Its ends do not fully match the called genes, so a read error is possible. V is TRBV20-1 and J is TRBJ2-5, with D maybe TRBD2 (6 bases). CDR3 length equals 17 residues. Germline loops: CDR1 DFQATT, CDR2 SNEGSKA (reference sequence). As DNA, the CDR3 is TGCAGTGCTAGATCGTCCCGCGGGGTTCTTGGAGGCGAGATCCAGTACTTC. Its protein product is CSARSSRGVLGGEIQYF.

The V and J genes are TRBV7-8 and TRBJ2-5; D is perhaps TRBD1 or TRBD2 (5 bases each). The J call may not be correct, given that the DNA end is closer to TRBJ2-7. Germline-derived CDR1 and CDR2 are SGHVS and FQNEAQ. CDR3 length: 15 residues. CDR3 amino acids: CASSLGVEGNYEQYF. In nucleotides, the CDR3 is TGTGCCAGCAGCCTCGGAGTAGAGGGGAACTACGAGCAGTACTTC.

Ten or more counts support this clonotype. This chain connects TRBV7-2 to TRBJ2-1; D is possibly TRBD2 (6 bases). Germline CDR1 SGHTA, CDR2 FQGNSA. This CDR3 region has 14 residues. The V end was cut by 8 bases, the J end by 4 bases, with 15 bases between. CDR3 in amino acids: CASAATGVYNEQFF. The CDR3 DNA follows: TGTGCCAGCGCCGCAACGGGGGTTTACAATGAGCAGTTCTTC.

J is TRBJ1-4 and V is TRBV29-1; tentative D call: TRBD1 (6 bases). The CDR3 contains 14 residues. Trimming left V 6 bases short and J 3 bases short, with 14 bases between. Germline V CDR1 and CDR2: SQVTM, ANQGSEA. The CDR3 DNA reads as TGCAGCGTCGGAGGGCAGGGGTCTAATGAAAAACTGTTTTTT. It yields the protein CSVGGQGSNEKLFF.

This clonotype was recorded a few times. The chain combines TRBV29-1 with TRBJ2-5; D possibly matches TRBD1 or TRBD2 (5 bases each). The germline CDR1 and CDR2 sequences are SQVTM and ANQGSEA. V was shortened by 5 bases and J by 1 base, with 8 bases between the two germline ends. The CDR3 sequence is 12 residues long. This CDR3 is CSVPGTQETQYF. The CDR3 DNA is TGCAGCGTTCCAGGGACCCAAGAGACCCAGTACTTC.

The rearrangement links TRBV20-1 to TRBJ2-5, with TRBD2 matching over 14 bases. The J call may not be correct, given that the DNA end is closer to TRBJ2-1. Per germline, CDR1 DFQATT and CDR2 SNEGSKA (reference sequence). The CDR3 contains 19 residues. The CDR3 DNA sequence: TGCAGTGCTCCCGGACTAGCGGGAGGCCTGGGTTTTGGCTACAATGAGCAGTTCTTC. It encodes CSAPGLAGGLGFGYNEQFF.

V and J are TRBV18 and TRBJ1-1, with TRBD1 matching 7 bases. CDR1 KGHSH and CDR2 LQKENI come from the germline V gene. Losses at the gene ends were 3 bases for V and 5 bases for J; bases not matched to a gene: 6. The CDR3 consists of 14 residues. CDR3 region: CASSPGQDRTEAFF. The CDR3, as DNA: TGTGCCAGCTCACCCGGACAGGATAGGACTGAAGCTTTCTTT.

This clonotype occurred a few times. The V call is TRBV20-1, the J call TRBJ2-7; 7 positions agree with TRBD2. The CDR3 contains 15 residues. Germline loops: CDR1 DFQATT, CDR2 SNEGSKA (reference sequence). V lost 1 base and J lost 2; bases outside the gene matches: 8. Here the CDR3 DNA reads TGCAGTGCTAGAGGTGGCAGCGGGGTGACCTACGAGCAGTACTTC. The encoded protein is CSARGGSGVTYEQYF.

This clonotype occurred a few times. The rearrangement joins TRBV5-1 to TRBJ2-2; tentative D call: TRBD2 (8 bases). Germline CDR1 and CDR2: SGHRS and YFSETQ. V was shortened by 2 bases and J by 4 bases, with 27 bases between the two germline ends. The CDR3 has 20 amino acids. For the CDR3, the DNA is TGCGCCAGCAGCTTCGACCTCGGACTAGCAGAGGGGGCTGGCACCGGGGAGCTGTTTTTT. Translated: CASSFDLGLAEGAGTGELFF.

The table lists this clonotype with a few counts. In DNA form, the CDR3 reads TGTGCCAGTAGAAATAGCGGGAGCTCCTACAATGAGCAGTTCTTC. Its protein is CASRNSGSSYNEQFF. This rearrangement joins TRBV19 to TRBJ2-1, with 9 bases that match TRBD2. The germline V gene has CDR1 LNHDA and CDR2 SQIVND (reference sequence). There are 15 residues in the CDR3. Trimming removed 6 bases from V and 0 bases from J; junction bases left unmatched: 3.

This clonotype was seen a handful of times. The V call is TRBV7-9, the J call TRBJ2-7; D not certain. Germline V gene lookup returns CDR1 SEHNR and CDR2 FQNEAQ (reference sequence). V was cut by 2 bases and J by 2 bases, with 7 bases left in between. This CDR3 comprises 13 residues. Here the CDR3 DNA reads TGTGCCAGCAGCTTAAGCGATCCCTACGAGCAGTACTTC. Protein product: CASSLSDPYEQYF. The full variable domain, completed using reference TRBV7-9 and TRBJ2-7, is DTGVSQNPRHKITKRGQNVTFRCDPISEHNRLYWYRQTLGQGPEFLTYFQNEAQLEKSRLLSDRFSAERPKGSFSTLEIQRTEQGDSAMYLCASSLSDPYEQYFGPGTRLTVT.

The CDR3 DNA reads as TGCAGCGTTCATCTGGACAGGGACAATGAGCAGTTCTTC. It encodes CSVHLDRDNEQFF. J is TRBJ2-1 and V is TRBV29-1, with 8 bases lining up with TRBD1. The CDR3 is 13 residues long. The V and J ends lost 5 bases and 5 bases, in that order; junction bases with no gene match: 5. Germline CDR1 reads SQVTM; CDR2 reads ANQGSEA.

This clonotype was observed a handful of times. The rearrangement joins TRBV5-6 to TRBJ2-7; the D gene is possibly TRBD1 (5 bases). V lost 0 bases, J lost 1 base, and 11 bases lay in between. Germline V gene lookup returns CDR1 SGHDT and CDR2 YYEEEE. The CDR3 loop spans 15 amino acids. The CDR3 sequence: CASSLEGAPSYEQYF. CDR3 nucleotides: TGTGCCAGCAGCTTGGAAGGGGCCCCATCCTACGAGCAGTACTTC.